The 9 T cell receptor beta chains below come from one sample, sequenced in a study of OX40 agonist ivuxolimab in advanced cancers. The assay was immunoSEQ multiplex PCR, and TCRdb's table has in-frame clones only and misses some. The sample has over 50,000 clones; roughly 91% are singletons. The specimen comprised CD4+ or CD8+ T cells sorted from blood, sampled in a trial of the OX40 agonist ivuxolimab. Receptor source: an adult with an advanced solid tumor such as melanoma, head and neck, liver or kidney cancer.

V is TRBV4-2 and J is TRBJ2-1; 7 positions agree with TRBD2. This CDR3 has 16 amino acids. V shed 4 bases and J 3 bases; nucleotides not matched to a gene: 9. The germline CDR1 and CDR2 sequences are LGHNA and YNFKEQ. The CDR3 DNA is TGTGCCAGCAGCCTTAGGCCCCTAGCGGACTACAATGAGCAGTTCTTC. This encodes CASSLRPLADYNEQFF.

The gene calls are TRBV7-9 and TRBJ1-6; D might be TRBD1 (5 bases). The CDR3 totals 13 residues. Germline CDR1 and CDR2: SEHNR and FQNEAQ (reference sequence). Trimming cost V 3 bases and J 12 bases, with 12 bases left between them. CDR3 protein: CASSFGRGQPLHF. CDR3 DNA sequence: TGTGCCAGCAGCTTTGGTAGGGGTCAACCCCTCCACTTT.

This sequence joins TRBV5-6 and TRBJ1-1; D gene uncertain. Trimming shortened V by 0 bases and J by 0 bases, and 6 bases separated the two germline ends. The CDR3 loop spans 14 amino acids. CDR1 and CDR2 (germline): SGHDT, YYEEEE. The CDR3 DNA sequence: TGTGCCAGCAGCTTGGGGCTCATGAACACTGAAGCTTTCTTT. It specifies CASSLGLMNTEAFF.

The rearrangement joins TRBV19 to TRBJ2-7, with 7 bases matching TRBD1. The V segment lost 5 bases and the J segment 2 bases; nucleotides outside the gene matches: 6. The CDR3 runs 14 residues. Germline CDR1 is LNHDA and CDR2 is SQIVND (reference sequence). The CDR3 spells CASSPDRVAYEQYF. The CDR3 bases are TGTGCCAGTAGTCCAGACAGGGTGGCCTACGAGCAGTACTTC.

The chain employs TRBV28 and TRBJ1-2, with TRBD1 as a possible D gene (5 bases). CDR1 and CDR2 from the germline V gene are MDHEN and SYDVKM. Trimming removed 3 bases from V and 6 bases from J, with 17 bases in between. The CDR3 loop spans 15 amino acids. The CDR3 DNA is TGTGCCAGCAGTTTTGGGGCACTACTAGGGCATGGCTACACCTTC. This codes for CASSFGALLGHGYTF.

The V call is TRBV7-8, the J call TRBJ2-3, with 11 bases that match TRBD2. Germline-derived CDR1 and CDR2 are SGHVS and FQNEAQ. The CDR3 contains 17 residues. The V and J ends lost 8 bases and 0 bases, in that order; junction bases with no gene match: 10. As DNA, the CDR3 is TGTGCCAGCTTAACTCCGGGACTAGCGGCTAGCACAGATACGCAGTATTTT. Residues: CASLTPGLAASTDTQYF.

The chain joins TRBV28 to TRBJ2-1, with 7 bases aligning to TRBD2. Germline V gene data show CDR1 as MDHEN and CDR2 as SYDVKM. Trimming removed 4 bases from V and 6 bases from J; junction bases left unmatched: 9. The CDR3 runs to 15 residues. The DNA for the CDR3 is TGTGCCAGCAGTTCAGCGGGACCCATCTCCAATGAGCAGTTCTTC. Residues: CASSSAGPISNEQFF.

This rearrangement joins TRBV27 to TRBJ2-1; 7 positions agree with TRBD2. The CDR3 covers 14 residues. The V and J ends lost 3 bases and 2 bases, in that order; junction bases with no gene match: 1. Germline V gene data show CDR1 as MNHEY and CDR2 as SMNVEV (reference sequence). Written as DNA, the CDR3 is TGTGCCAGCAGTTTTGCGGGAGCCTACAATGAGCAGTTCTTC. It yields the protein CASSFAGAYNEQFF.

This sequence joins TRBV5-4 and TRBJ2-2; TRBD2 might be the D (7 bases). The CDR3 covers 14 residues. CDR1 and CDR2 (germline): SGHNT, YYREEE (reference sequence). Trimming stripped 10 bases from V and 1 base from J, with 14 bases between. The CDR3 bases are TGTGCCCAAGGGAGGGGGGAGAACACCGGGGAGCTGTTTTTT. Translation gives CAQGRGENTGELFF.